Sequencing of this T cell receptor (beta chain) was carried out in a study of blood T cell repertoires in COVID-19. Whole-study context: Material from acute and convalescent COVID-19 was sourced from the United States, Italy and Spain.

Profiling relied on immunoSEQ multiplex PCR, and the TCRdb table lists in-frame clones only, not all of them. The sample yields fewer than 350,000 clones, around 93% seen once. This CDR3 has 14 amino acids. The V end was cut by 2 bases, the J end by 7 bases, with 11 bases between. Germline V gives CDR1 LNHDA, CDR2 SQIVND (reference sequence). Participants were aged 18 to 89 years, lived in over 20 US areas, and enrolled virtually. Each exposed participant met a COVID-19 case in the 2 weeks preceding study entry. The sequencing input was PBMCs or T cells enriched from blood (not recorded which). J is TRBJ1-4 and V is TRBV19; TRBD1 is a possible D gene (6 bases). This clonotype was obtained from a man in his forties who had been exposed to COVID-19. CDR3 residues: CASSIFGDIEKLFF. CDR3 sequence (DNA): TGTGCCAGTAGTATATTCGGGGACATTGAAAAACTGTTTTTT.